This TCR beta chain stems from a study of blood T cell repertoires in COVID-19 (dated by TCRdb to about 2020). Study-wide context: Samples from collaborators originated in the United States, Italy and Spain and spanned both the acute and convalescent phases of COVID-19. The prospective study material was composed of cDNA or gDNA derived from T cells, B-cell-depleted T cells, or PBMCs. Subjects who had been exposed to COVID-19, were actively infected with it, or had recovered from it provided the deeply sampled blood TCRbeta repertoires that made up the dataset. The repertoires were released in a freely available public database meant as a resource for research on the immune response to SARS-CoV-2. The samples were drawn from two sources: the first 160 participants of the ongoing ImmuneRACE study, and 1,000 to 1,500 subjects contributed by 6 global collaborators. The sample metadata nearly always contained a de-identified subject ID, COVID-19 status, age in years and sex. HLA class I and class II types, where available, came from metadata supplied by the sample provider rather than from assay-based typing.

Comments on this clone: This receptor's antigen is unknown. Base qualities are not recorded, but no much larger clone differs from it by a single base.

Whole blood was collected in K2EDTA tubes by collaborating institutions according to the institutions' own protocols. For TCRbeta analysis, collaborators shipped samples as frozen whole blood, isolated PBMCs, or DNA extracted from either of those sample types. TCRbeta CDR3 regions were amplified from genomic DNA using the immunoSEQ Assay, a bias-controlled multiplex PCR. As for how the authors treated the data: The number of nucleated cells in each sample was estimated from the amplification of reference gene primers within the assay. To quantify the absolute abundance of each unique TCRbeta CDR3 rearrangement, sequence reads were collapsed and filtered. For each sample, productive Simpson clonality was calculated as the square root of Simpson's diversity index over productive rearrangements. In TCRdb, the immuneACCESS table is reduced to in-frame sequences with V and J assigned. These tables do not hold every clone; where another copy was compared, an unresolved V gene accounts for under half, and the others remain unexplained. That table is the source of V, J and clone size, and D and trimming were worked out from the DNA. The sample yields over 130,000 clones; roughly four fifths were counted once. The ten largest clones capture around 4.2% of the sample.

General conclusions and limits of the study: How much clinical and demographic metadata was included differed by source and by participant, and the metadata was provided uncurated.

Here V drops 7 bases and J drops 4 bases, and the junction holds 8 bases not matched to any gene. The CDR3 has 13 amino acids, counting the end cysteine and phenylalanine. The kept DNA is CDR3 alone, 39 bases in frame from the first base. For CDR1 and CDR2, the germline V gene (reference sequence) lists GTSNPN and SVGIG. What was sequenced was peripheral blood. The sequence is built from TRBV30 and TRBJ2-7; TRBD1 lines up with 9 middle nucleotides. The sequence was obtained from a woman at least 80 years old with active or convalescent COVID-19. The CDR3 reads CAYRQGGGYEQYF. The nucleotide sequence is TGTGCCTACCGACAGGGGGGGGGTTACGAGCAGTACTTC.